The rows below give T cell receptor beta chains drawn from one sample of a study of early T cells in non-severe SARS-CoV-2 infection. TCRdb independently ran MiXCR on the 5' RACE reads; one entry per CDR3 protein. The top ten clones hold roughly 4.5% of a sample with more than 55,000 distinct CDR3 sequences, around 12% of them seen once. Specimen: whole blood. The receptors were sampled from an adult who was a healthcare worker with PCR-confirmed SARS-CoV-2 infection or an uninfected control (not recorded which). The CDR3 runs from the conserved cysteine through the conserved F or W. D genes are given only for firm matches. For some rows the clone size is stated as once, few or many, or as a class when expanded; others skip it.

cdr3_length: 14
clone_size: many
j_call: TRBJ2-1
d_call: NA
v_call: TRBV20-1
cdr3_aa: CSAIGPLPYNEQFF
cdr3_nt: TGCAGTGCCATTGGCCCGCTTCCCTACAATGAGCAGTTCTTC

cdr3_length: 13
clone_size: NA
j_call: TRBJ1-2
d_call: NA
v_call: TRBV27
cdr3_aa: CASSLTPNYGYTF
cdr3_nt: TGTGCCAGCAGTTTAACACCCAACTATGGCTACACCTTC

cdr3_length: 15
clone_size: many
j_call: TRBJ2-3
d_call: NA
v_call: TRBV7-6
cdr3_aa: CASSATVGGTDTQYF
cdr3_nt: TGTGCCAGCAGCGCCACGGTGGGGGGCACAGATACGCAGTATTTT

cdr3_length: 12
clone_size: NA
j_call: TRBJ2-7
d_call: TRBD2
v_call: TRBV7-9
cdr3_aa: CASSYREGREYF
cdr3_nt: TGTGCCAGCAGTTACCGGGAGGGCCGGGAGTACTTC

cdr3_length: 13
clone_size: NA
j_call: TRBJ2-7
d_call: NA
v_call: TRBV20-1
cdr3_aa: CSSGGASSYEQYF
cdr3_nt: TGCAGCTCGGGCGGGGCCAGCTCCTACGAGCAGTACTTC

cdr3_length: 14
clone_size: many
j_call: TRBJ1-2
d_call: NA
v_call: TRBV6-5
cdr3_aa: CASSRDVRNYGYTF
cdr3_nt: TGTGCCAGCAGTAGGGACGTCCGGAACTATGGCTACACCTTC

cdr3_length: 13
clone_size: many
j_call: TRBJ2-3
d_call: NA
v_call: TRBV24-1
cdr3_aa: CATSDDNTDTQYF
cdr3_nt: TGTGCCACCAGTGATGACAACACAGATACGCAGTATTTT

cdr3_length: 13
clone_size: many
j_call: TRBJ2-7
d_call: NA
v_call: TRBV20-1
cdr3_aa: CSARRGHPYEQYF
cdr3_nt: TGCAGTGCTCGCCGGGGCCATCCCTACGAGCAGTACTTC

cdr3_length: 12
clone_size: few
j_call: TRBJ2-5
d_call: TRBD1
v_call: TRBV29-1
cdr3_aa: CSGGQLEGTQYF
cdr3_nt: TGCAGCGGGGGACAGTTAGAGGGGACCCAGTACTTC

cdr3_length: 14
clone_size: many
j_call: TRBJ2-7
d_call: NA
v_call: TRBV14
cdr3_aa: CASSQDFGQYEQYF
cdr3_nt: TGTGCCAGCAGCCAAGATTTTGGGCAGTACGAGCAGTACTTC

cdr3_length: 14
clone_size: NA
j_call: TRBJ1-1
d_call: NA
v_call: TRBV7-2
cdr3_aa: CASSLGGINTEAFF
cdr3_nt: TGTGCCAGCAGCTTAGGTGGAATTAACACTGAAGCTTTCTTT

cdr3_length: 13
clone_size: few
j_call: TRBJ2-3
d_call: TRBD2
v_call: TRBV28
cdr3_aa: CASSAGLPDTQYF
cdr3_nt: TGTGCCAGCAGTGCGGGACTACCAGATACGCAGTATTTT

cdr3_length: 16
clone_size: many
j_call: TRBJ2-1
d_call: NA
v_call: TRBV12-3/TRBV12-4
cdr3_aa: CASSPVEGLANNEQFF
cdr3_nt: TGTGCCAGCAGTCCCGTGGAAGGTCTGGCTAACAATGAGCAGTTCTTC

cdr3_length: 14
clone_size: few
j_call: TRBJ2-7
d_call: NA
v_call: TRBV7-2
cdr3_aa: CASSSQWRSYEQYF
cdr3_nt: TGTGCCAGCAGCTCTCAATGGAGATCCTACGAGCAGTACTTC

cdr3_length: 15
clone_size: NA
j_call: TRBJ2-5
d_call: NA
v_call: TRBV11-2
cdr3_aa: CASSLGPGTQETQYF
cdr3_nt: TGTGCCAGCAGCTTAGGACCGGGGACCCAAGAGACCCAGTACTTC

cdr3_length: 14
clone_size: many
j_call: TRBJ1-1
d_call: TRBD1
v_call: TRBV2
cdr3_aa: CASSKGGQVTEAFF
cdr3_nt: TGTGCCAGCAGTAAAGGGGGACAGGTGACTGAAGCTTTCTTT

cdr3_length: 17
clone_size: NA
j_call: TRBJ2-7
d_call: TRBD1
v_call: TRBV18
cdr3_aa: CASSPQGATWQNYEQYF
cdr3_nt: TGTGCCAGCTCACCACAGGGGGCAACTTGGCAAAACTACGAGCAGTACTTC

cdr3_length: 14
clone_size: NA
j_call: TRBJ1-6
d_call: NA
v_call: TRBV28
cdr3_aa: CASRIQGLGSPLHF
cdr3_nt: TGTGCCAGCAGAATACAGGGTTTGGGTTCACCCCTCCACTTT

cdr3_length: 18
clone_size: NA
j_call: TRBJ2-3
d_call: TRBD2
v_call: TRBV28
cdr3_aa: CASSAGTSGSWSTDTQYF
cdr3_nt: TGTGCCAGCAGTGCCGGGACTAGCGGGAGTTGGAGCACAGATACGCAGTATTTT

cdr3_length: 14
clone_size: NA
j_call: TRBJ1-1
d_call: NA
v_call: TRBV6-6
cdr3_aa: CASRDTGLGTEAFF
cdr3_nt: TGTGCCAGCAGGGATACAGGGCTGGGCACTGAAGCTTTCTTT

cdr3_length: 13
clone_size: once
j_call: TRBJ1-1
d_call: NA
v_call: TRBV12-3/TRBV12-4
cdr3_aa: CASRGTRNTEAFF
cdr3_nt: TGTGCCAGCAGGGGGACACGGAACACTGAAGCTTTCTTT

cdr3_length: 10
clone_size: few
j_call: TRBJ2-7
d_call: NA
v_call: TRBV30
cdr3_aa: CAWSGYEQYF
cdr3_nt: TGTGCCTGGAGTGGATACGAGCAGTACTTC

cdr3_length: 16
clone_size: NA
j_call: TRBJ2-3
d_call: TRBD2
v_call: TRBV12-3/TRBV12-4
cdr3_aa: CASSFVLAGAFDTQYF
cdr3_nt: TGTGCCAGCAGTTTTGTCCTAGCGGGAGCTTTTGATACGCAGTATTTT

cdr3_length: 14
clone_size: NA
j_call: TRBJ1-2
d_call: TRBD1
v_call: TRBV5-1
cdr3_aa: CASSLAGGQGGYTF
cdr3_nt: TGCGCCAGCAGCTTGGCCGGGGGACAGGGCGGCTACACCTTC

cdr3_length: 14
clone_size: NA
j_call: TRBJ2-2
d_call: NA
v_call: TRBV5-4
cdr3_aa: CASRAGANTGELFF
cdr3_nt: TGTGCCAGCAGGGCCGGGGCGAACACCGGGGAGCTGTTTTTT

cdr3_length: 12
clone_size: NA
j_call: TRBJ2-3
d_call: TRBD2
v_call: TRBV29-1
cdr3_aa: CSVGLGGDTQYF
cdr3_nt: TGCAGCGTTGGCTTGGGAGGGGATACGCAGTATTTT

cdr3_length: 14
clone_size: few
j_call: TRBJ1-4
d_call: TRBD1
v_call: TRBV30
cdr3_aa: CAWDPQGANEKLFF
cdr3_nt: TGTGCCTGGGACCCACAGGGGGCAAACGAAAAACTGTTTTTT

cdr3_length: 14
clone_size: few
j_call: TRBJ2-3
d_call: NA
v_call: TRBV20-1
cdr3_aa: CSAPRGNPTDTQYF
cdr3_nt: TGCAGTGCCCCTAGGGGCAATCCCACAGATACGCAGTATTTT

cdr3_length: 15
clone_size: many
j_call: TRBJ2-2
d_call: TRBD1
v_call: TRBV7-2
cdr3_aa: CASSLRTGGTGELFF
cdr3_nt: TGTGCCAGCAGCCTCCGGACAGGGGGCACCGGGGAGCTGTTTTTT

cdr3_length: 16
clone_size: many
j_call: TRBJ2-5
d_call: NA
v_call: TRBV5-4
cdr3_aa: CASSPGPSNRQETQYF
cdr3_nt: TGTGCCAGCAGCCCCGGACCATCCAATAGGCAAGAGACCCAGTACTTC

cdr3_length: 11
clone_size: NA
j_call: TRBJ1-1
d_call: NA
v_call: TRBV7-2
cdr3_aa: CASSLGSEAFF
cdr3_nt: TGTGCCAGCAGCTTAGGGTCTGAAGCTTTCTTT

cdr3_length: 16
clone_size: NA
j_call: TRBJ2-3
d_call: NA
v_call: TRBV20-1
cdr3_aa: CSVTLSRGFSTDTQYF
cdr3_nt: TGCAGTGTCACCCTATCTAGAGGTTTTAGCACAGATACGCAGTATTTT

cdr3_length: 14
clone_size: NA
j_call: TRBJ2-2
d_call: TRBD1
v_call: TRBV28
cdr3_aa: CASSPFTGAGELFF
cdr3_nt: TGTGCCAGCAGTCCGTTTACAGGGGCCGGGGAGCTGTTTTTT

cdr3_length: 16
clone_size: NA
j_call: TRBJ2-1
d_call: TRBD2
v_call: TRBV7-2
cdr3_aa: CASSLASGESYNEQFF
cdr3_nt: TGTGCCAGCAGCTTAGCTAGCGGGGAAAGCTACAATGAGCAGTTCTTC

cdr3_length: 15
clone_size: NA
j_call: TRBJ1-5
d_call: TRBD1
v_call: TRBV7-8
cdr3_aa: CASSLQGASNQPQHF
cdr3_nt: TGTGCCAGCAGTTTACAGGGGGCGAGCAATCAGCCCCAGCATTTT

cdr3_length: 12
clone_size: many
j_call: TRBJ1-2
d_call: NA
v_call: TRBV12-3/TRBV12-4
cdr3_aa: CASSTTGYGYTF
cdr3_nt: TGTGCCAGCAGTACTACAGGGTATGGCTACACCTTC

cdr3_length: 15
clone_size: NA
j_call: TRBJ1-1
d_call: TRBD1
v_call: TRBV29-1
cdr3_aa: CSVSDATGMNTEAFF
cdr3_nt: TGCAGCGTCTCCGATGCGACAGGGATGAACACTGAAGCTTTCTTT

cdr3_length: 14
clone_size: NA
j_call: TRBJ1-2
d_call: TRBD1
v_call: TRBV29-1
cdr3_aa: CSVGTGTFLNGYTF
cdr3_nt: TGCAGCGTTGGGACAGGGACTTTTTTGAATGGCTACACCTTC

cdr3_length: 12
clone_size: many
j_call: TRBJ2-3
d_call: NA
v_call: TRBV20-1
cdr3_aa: CSACGEADTQYF
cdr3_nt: TGCAGTGCTTGCGGGGAGGCAGATACGCAGTATTTT

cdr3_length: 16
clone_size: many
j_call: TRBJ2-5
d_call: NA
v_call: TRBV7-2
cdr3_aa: CASSLGGSRSLETQYF
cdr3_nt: TGTGCCAGCAGCTTAGGGGGTAGCCGGTCCTTGGAGACCCAGTACTTC

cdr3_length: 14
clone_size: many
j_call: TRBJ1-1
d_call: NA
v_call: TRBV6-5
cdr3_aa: CASSSTGLNTEAFF
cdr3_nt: TGTGCCAGCAGTTCGACAGGTCTGAACACTGAAGCTTTCTTT

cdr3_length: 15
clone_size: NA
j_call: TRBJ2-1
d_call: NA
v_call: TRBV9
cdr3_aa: CASSANLPQAEEQFF
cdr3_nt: TGTGCCAGCAGCGCCAATCTTCCACAGGCGGAGGAGCAGTTCTTC

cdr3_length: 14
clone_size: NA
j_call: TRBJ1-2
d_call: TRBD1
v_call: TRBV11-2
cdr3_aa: CASSLRQGVRGYTF
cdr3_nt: TGTGCCAGCAGCTTGCGACAGGGGGTTAGGGGCTACACCTTC

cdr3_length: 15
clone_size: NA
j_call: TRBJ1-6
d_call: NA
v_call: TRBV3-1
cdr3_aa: CASSQAPDGNSPLHF
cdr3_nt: TGTGCCAGCAGCCAAGCGCCGGACGGGAATTCACCCCTCCACTTT

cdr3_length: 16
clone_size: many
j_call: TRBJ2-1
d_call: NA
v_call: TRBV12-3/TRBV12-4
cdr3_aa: CASSALTGGAYNEQFF
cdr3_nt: TGTGCCAGCAGTGCCCTGACCGGCGGGGCCTACAATGAGCAGTTCTTC

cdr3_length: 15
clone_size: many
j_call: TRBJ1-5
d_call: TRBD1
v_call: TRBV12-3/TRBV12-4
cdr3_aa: CASSLTGGGNQPQHF
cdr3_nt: TGTGCCAGCAGTTTAACAGGGGGCGGCAATCAGCCCCAGCATTTT

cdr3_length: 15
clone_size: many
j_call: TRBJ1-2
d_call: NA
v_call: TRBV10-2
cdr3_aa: CASRQLPGSNYGYTF
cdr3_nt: TGCGCCAGCAGACAGCTACCAGGGTCTAACTATGGCTACACCTTC

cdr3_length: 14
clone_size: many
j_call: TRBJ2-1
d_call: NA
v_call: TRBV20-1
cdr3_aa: CSSTRDTPYNEQFF
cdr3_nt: TGCAGTTCCACGCGGGACACACCCTACAATGAGCAGTTCTTC

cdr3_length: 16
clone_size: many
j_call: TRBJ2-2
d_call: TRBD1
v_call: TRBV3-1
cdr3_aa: CASSQVTGGAPGELFF
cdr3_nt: TGTGCCAGCAGCCAAGTGACAGGGGGCGCACCCGGGGAGCTGTTTTTT

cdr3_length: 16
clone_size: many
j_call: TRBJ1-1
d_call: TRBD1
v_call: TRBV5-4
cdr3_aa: CASSLFQGGLNTEAFF
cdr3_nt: TGTGCCAGCAGCTTGTTCCAGGGGGGCTTGAACACTGAAGCTTTCTTT

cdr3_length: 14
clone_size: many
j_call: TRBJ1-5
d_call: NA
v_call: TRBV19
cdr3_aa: CASSPTGRNQPQHF
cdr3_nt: TGTGCCAGTAGTCCGACAGGACGAAATCAGCCCCAGCATTTT

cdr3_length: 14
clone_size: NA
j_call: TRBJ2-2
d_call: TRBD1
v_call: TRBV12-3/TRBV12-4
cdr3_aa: CASRGDRNTGELFF
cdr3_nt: TGTGCCAGCAGGGGGGACAGGAACACCGGGGAGCTGTTTTTT

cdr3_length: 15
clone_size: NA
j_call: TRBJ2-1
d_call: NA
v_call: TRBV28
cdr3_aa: CASSLPGQGTHEQFF
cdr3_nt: TGTGCCAGCAGCCTCCCCGGTCAGGGGACCCACGAGCAGTTCTTC

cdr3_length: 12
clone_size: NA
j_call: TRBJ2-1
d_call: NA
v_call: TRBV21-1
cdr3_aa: CASSPRGQSGSF
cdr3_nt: TGTGCCAGCAGCCCCCGGGGGCAGAGCGGGTCCTTC

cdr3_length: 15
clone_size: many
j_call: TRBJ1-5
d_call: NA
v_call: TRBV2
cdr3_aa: CASRSQGNSNQPQHF
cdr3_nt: TGTGCCAGCAGAAGCCAGGGAAATAGCAATCAGCCCCAGCATTTT

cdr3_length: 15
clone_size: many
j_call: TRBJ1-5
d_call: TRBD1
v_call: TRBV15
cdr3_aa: CATSRGTALIGPQHF
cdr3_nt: TGTGCCACCAGCAGGGGGACAGCCCTAATTGGGCCCCAGCATTTT

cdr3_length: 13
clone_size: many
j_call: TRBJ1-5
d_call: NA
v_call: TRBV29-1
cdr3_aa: CSVGWDINQPQHF
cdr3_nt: TGCAGCGTTGGCTGGGACATCAATCAGCCCCAGCATTTT

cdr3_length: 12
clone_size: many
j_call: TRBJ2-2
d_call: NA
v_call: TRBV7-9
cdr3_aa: CAINTRSGELFF
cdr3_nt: TGTGCCATCAACACTAGATCCGGGGAGCTGTTTTTT

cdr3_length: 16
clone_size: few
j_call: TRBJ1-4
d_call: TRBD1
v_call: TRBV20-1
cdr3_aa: CSARDRIGTGEKKLFF
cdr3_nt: TGCAGTGCTAGAGATCGTATCGGGACAGGGGAGAAAAAACTGTTTTTT

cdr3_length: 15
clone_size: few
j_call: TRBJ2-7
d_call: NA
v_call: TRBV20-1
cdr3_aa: CSARERTFSSYEQYF
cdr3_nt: TGCAGTGCTAGAGAAAGGACTTTCAGCTCCTACGAGCAGTACTTC